This entry lists 2 T cell receptor beta chains sequenced from one sample in a study of monozygotic twins with inflammatory bowel disease. TCRdb reprocessed the 5' RACE reads; each CDR3 protein has one entry and no DNA is given. The sample has fewer than 400,000 distinct CDR3 sequences; the top ten hold 5.6%. Material: blood. Receptors were obtained from a human donor with ulcerative colitis or Crohn's disease, or a healthy co-twin of an affected twin (not recorded which).

The CDR3 is CASRPPGGSLNTEAFF. This chain uses TRBV28 with TRBJ1-1. Germline CDR1 is MDHEN and CDR2 is SYDVKM. This CDR3 spans 16 amino acids.

The chain links TRBV29-1 to TRBJ2-6; with no DNA, the TCRdb D assignment of TRBD2 cannot be verified. Germline CDR1 is SQVTM and CDR2 is ANQGSEA. This CDR3 region has 18 residues. The CDR3 protein is CSVEEGFSGSSGANVLTF.